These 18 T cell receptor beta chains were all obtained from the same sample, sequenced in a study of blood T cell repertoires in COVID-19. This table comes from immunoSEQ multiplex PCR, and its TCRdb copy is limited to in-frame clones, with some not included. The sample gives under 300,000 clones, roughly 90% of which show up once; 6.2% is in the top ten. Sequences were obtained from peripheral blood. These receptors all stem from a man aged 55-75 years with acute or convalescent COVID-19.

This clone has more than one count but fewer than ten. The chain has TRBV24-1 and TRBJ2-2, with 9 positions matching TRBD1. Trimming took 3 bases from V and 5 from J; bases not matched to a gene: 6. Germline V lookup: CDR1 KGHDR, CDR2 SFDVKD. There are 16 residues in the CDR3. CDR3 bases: TGTGCCACCAGTGATCCCGCTGGACAGGGGACCGGGGAGCTGTTTTTT. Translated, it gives CATSDPAGQGTGELFF.

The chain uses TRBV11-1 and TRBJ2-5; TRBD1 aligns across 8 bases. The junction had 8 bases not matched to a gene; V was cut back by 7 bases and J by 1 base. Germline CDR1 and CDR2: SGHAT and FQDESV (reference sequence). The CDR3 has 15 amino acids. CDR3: CASTSTGETQETQYF. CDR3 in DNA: TGTGCCAGCACCTCGACAGGGGAGACCCAAGAGACCCAGTACTTC.

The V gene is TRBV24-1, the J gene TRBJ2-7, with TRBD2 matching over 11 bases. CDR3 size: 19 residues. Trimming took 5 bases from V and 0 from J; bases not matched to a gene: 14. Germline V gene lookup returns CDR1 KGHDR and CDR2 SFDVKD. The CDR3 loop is CATSGPRGGLAGISYEQYF. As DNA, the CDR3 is TGTGCCACCAGTGGTCCCCGGGGTGGACTAGCGGGTATCTCCTACGAGCAGTACTTC.

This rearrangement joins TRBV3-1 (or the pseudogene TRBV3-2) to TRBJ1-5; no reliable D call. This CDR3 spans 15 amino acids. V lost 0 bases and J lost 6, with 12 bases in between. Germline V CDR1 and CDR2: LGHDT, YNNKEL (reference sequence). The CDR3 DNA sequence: TGTGCCAGCAGCCAAGATTCGAGGGAGGGTCAGCCCCAGCATTTT. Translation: CASSQDSREGQPQHF.

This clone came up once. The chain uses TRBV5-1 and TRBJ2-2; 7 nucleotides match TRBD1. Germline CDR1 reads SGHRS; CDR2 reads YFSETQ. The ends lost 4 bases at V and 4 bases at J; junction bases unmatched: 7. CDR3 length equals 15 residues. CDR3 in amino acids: CASSLRQGATGELFF. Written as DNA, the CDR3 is TGCGCCAGCAGCCTGCGACAGGGAGCCACCGGGGAGCTGTTTTTT.

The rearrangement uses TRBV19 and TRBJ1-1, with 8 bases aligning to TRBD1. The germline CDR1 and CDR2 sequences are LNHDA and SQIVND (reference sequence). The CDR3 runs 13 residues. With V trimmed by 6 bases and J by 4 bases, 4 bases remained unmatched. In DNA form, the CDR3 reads TGTGCCAGTAGACAGGGGGGTTCCACTGAAGCTTTCTTT. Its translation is CASRQGGSTEAFF.

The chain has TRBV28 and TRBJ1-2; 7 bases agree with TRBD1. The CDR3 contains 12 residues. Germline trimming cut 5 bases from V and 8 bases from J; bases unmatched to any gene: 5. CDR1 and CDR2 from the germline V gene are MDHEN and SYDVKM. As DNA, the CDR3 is TGTGCCAGCAGTACGCGGACAGGCGGCTACACCTTC. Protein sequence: CASSTRTGGYTF.

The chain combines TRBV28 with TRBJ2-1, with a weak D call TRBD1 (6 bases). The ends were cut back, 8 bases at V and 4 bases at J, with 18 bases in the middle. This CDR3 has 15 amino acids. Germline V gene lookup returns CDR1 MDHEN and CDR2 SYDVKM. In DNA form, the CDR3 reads TGTGCCAGCGGGCCACCGGCAGGACAGTACAATGAGCAGTTCTTC. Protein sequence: CASGPPAGQYNEQFF.

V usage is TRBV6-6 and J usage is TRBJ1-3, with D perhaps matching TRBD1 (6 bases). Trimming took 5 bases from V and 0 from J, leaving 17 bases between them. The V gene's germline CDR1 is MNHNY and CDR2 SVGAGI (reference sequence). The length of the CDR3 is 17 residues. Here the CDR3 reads CASSRLNREDSGNTIYF. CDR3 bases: TGTGCCAGCAGTCGGTTAAACAGGGAAGACTCTGGAAACACCATATATTTT.

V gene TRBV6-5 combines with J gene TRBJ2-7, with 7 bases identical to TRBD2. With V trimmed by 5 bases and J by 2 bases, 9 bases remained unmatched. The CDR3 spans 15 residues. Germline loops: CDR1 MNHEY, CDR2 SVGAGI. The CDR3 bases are TGTGCCAGCAGTCCCAGAGCCGGGACTACCTACGAGCAGTACTTC. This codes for CASSPRAGTTYEQYF.

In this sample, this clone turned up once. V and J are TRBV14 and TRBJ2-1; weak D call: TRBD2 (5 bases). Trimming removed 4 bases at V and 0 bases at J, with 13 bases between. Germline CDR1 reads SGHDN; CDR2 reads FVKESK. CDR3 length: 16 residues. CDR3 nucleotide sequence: TGTGCCAGCAGCCGACTCAAGCGGTTCTCCTACAATGAGCAGTTCTTC. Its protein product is CASSRLKRFSYNEQFF.

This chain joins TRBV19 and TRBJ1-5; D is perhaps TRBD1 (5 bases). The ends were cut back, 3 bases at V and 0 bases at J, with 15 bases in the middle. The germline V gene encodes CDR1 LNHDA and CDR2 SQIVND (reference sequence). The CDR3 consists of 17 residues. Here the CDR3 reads CASSMAGPTVSNQPQHF. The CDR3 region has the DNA TGTGCCAGTAGTATGGCGGGGCCAACGGTTAGCAATCAGCCCCAGCATTTT.

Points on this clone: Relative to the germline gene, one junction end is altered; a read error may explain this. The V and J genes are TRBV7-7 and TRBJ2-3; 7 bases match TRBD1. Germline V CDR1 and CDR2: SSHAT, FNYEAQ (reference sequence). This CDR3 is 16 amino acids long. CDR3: CASSSLDRDGTDTQYF. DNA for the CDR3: TGTGCTAGCAGTTCGCTCGACAGGGATGGGACAGATACGCAGTATTTT.

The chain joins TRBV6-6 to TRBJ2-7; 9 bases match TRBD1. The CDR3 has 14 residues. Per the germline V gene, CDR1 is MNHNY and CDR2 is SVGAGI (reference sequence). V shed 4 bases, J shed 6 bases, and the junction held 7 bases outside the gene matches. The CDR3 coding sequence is TGTGCCAGCAGTTCCCGGGACAGGGAAGGCGAGCAGTACTTC. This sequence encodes CASSSRDREGEQYF.

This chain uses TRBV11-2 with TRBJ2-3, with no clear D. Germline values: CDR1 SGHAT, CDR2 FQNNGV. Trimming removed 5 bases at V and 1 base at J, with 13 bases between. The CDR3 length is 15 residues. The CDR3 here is CASSPRRLGTDTQYF. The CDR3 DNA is TGTGCCAGCAGCCCCCGGAGACTCGGCACAGATACGCAGTATTTT. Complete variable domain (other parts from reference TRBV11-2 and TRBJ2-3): EAGVAQSPRYKIIEKRQSVAFWCNPISGHATLYWYQQILGQGPKLLIQFQNNGVVDDSQLPKDRFSAERLKGVDSTLKIQPAKLEDSAVYLCASSPRRLGTDTQYFGPGTRLTVL.

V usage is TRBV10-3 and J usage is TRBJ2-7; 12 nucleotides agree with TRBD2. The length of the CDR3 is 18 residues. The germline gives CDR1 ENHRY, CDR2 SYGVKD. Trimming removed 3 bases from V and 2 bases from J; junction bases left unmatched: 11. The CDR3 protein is CAISDSGLAGLRPYEQYF. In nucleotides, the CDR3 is TGTGCCATCAGTGACTCCGGACTAGCGGGGCTACGACCCTACGAGCAGTACTTC.

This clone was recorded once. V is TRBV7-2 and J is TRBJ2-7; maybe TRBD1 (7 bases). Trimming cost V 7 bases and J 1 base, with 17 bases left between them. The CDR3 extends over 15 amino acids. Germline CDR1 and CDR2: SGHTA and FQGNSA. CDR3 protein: CASNPGGQSSYEQYF. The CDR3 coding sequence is TGTGCCAGCAACCCAGGGGGGCAGTCTTCCTACGAGCAGTACTTC.

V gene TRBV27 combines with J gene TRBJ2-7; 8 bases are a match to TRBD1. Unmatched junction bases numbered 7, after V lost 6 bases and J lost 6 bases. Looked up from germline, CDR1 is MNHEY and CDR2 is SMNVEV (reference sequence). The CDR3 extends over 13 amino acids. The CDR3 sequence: CASSDRGRGEQYF. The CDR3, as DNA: TGTGCCAGCAGCGACAGGGGCCGGGGCGAGCAGTACTTC.